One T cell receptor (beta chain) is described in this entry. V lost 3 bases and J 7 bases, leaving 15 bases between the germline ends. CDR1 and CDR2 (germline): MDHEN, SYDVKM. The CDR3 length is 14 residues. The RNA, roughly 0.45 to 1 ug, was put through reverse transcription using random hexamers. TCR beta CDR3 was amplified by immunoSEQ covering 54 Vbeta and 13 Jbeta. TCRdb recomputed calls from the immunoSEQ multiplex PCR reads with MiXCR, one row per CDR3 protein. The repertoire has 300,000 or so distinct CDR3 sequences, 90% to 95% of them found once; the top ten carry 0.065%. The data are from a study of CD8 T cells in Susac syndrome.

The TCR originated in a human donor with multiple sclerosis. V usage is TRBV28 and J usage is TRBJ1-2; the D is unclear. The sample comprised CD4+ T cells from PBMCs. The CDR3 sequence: CASSFSRGRFGYTF. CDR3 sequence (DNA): TGTGCCAGCAGTTTTAGCCGGGGTCGTTTTGGCTACACCTTC.